A single sample gave rise to the 22 T cell receptor beta chains below, sequenced in a study of type 1 regulatory T cells. Their target antigens are unknown. MiXCR, run by TCRdb on the reads, gives a single entry per CDR3 protein. Among approximately 25,000 distinct CDR3 sequences listed, roughly 45% were seen once. The material sequenced was cultured T cells, either the whole culture or a sorted T cell fraction (not recorded which). The source is a human donor in good health.

Relative to its sample, this clonotype is medium-sized. The chain uses TRBV5-1 and TRBJ2-1; 9 bases align to TRBD2. J was trimmed by 6 bases and V by 5 bases; bases with no gene match: 6. The CDR3 spans 14 residues. Germline CDR1 is SGHRS and CDR2 is YFSETQ. CDR3 amino acids: CASRRLAEVNEQFF. DNA for the CDR3: TGCGCCAGCAGACGACTAGCGGAGGTCAATGAGCAGTTCTTC.

This clonotype was counted many times. A junction boundary mismatches the germline segment, possibly from a read error. The chain carries TRBV13 and TRBJ2-1, with TRBD2 matching over 10 bases. There are 12 residues in the CDR3. From germline, CDR1 is PRHDT and CDR2 FYEKMQ (reference sequence). CDR3 in amino acids: CASSSLLAGSTF. The CDR3, as DNA: TGTGCCAGCAGCTCCCTACTAGCGGGGTCAACCTTC.

In its sample, this clonotype was seen once. The chain couples TRBV13 to TRBJ2-3, with a weak D call TRBD2 (5 bases). The germline CDR1 and CDR2 sequences are PRHDT and FYEKMQ (reference sequence). This CDR3 contains 15 residues. V was shortened by 5 bases and J by 5 bases, with 17 bases between the two germline ends. The CDR3 region is CASSLYRSRGDTQYF. The CDR3 bases are TGTGCCAGCAGCCTCTACCGGAGTCGGGGAGATACGCAGTATTTT. The variable domain in full, completed from reference TRBV13 and TRBJ2-3, reads AAGVIQSPRHLIKEKRETATLKCYPIPRHDTVYWYQQGPGQDPQFLISFYEKMQSDKGSIPDRFSAQQFSDYHSELNMSSLELGDSALYFCASSLYRSRGDTQYFGPGTRLTVL.

Details on this clonotype: This may be a read error: a much more frequent sequence differs by one nucleotide. This chain uses TRBV6-6 with TRBJ2-3; TRBD2 is a possible D gene (7 bases). The CDR3 is 16 residues long. Per germline, CDR1 MNHNY and CDR2 SVGAGI (reference sequence). CDR3 sequence: CVSSYNGGLSTDTQYF. The CDR3 DNA is TGTGTCAGCAGTTACAACGGGGGGCTCAGCACAGATACGCAGTATTTT.

The V and J genes are TRBV6-1 and TRBJ2-3, with 8 nucleotides matching TRBD2. Trimming took 3 bases from V and 2 from J; bases not matched to a gene: 7. CDR3 length equals 16 residues. CDR1 is MNHNS and CDR2 is SASEGT in the germline V gene. The CDR3 DNA reads as TGTGCCAGCAGTGAGTTCCGGGGGGGCCCCACAGATACGCAGTATTTT. Translated, it gives CASSEFRGGPTDTQYF.

This clonotype was observed at least ten times. This chain links TRBV12-3 or TRBV12-4 with TRBJ2-3; no clear D gene. The CDR3 loop spans 12 amino acids. V gave up 5 bases and J gave up 9 bases, with 12 bases separating them. As DNA, the CDR3 is TGTGCCAGCAGTCGGACCAGAGTGACGCAGTATTTT. This gives the protein CASSRTRVTQYF.

This chain connects TRBV7-9 to TRBJ1-2; D is ambiguous. This CDR3 has 12 amino acids. Germline CDR1 is SEHNR and CDR2 is FQNEAQ (reference sequence). Trimming pared 0 bases from V and 5 bases from J, leaving 4 bases between. DNA for the CDR3: TGTGCCAGCAGCTTAGCGCTTTATGGCTACACCTTC. This sequence encodes CASSLALYGYTF.

The chain's CDR3 is CASSQQGSYGYTF. CDR3 nucleotides: TGTGCCAGCAGCCAACAGGGGAGCTATGGCTACACCTTC. This chain uses TRBV3-1 with TRBJ1-2; perhaps TRBD1 as D (6 bases). V was cut by 2 bases and J by 4 bases, with 8 bases left in between. The CDR3 sequence is 13 residues long. Germline V gene lookup returns CDR1 LGHDT and CDR2 YNNKEL (reference sequence).

The chain recombines TRBV28 with TRBJ2-2, with D perhaps assigned TRBD1 or TRBD2 (5 bases each). This CDR3 comprises 15 residues. With 3 bases removed from V and 5 bases from J, the gap between germline ends came to 13 bases. Germline assignment: CDR1 MDHEN and CDR2 SYDVKM. CDR3 sequence: CASSFGGMVTGELFF. CDR3 bases: TGTGCCAGCAGTTTTGGGGGAATGGTTACCGGGGAGCTGTTTTTT.

The rearrangement uses TRBV9 and TRBJ1-6, with a tentative D call TRBD1 (5 bases). Germline loops: CDR1 SGDLS, CDR2 YYNGEE. The CDR3 is 12 residues long. Trimming stripped 0 bases from V and 12 bases from J, with 7 bases between. The CDR3 nucleotides read TGTGCCAGCAGCGTAGTCGGGGGACCCCTCCACTTT. This gives the protein CASSVVGGPLHF. The whole variable domain, filled in from reference TRBV9 and TRBJ1-6, reads DSGVTQTPKHLITATGQRVTLRCSPRSGDLSVYWYQQSLDQGLQFLIQYYNGEERAKGNILERFSAQQFPDLHSELNLSSLELGDSALYFCASSVVGGPLHFGNGTRLTVT.

Sample share makes this clonotype medium-sized (0.01 to 0.1%). The chain employs TRBV7-9 and TRBJ2-1; TRBD1 aligns across 10 bases. Unmatched junction bases numbered 4, after V lost 4 bases and J lost 1 base. This CDR3 has 16 amino acids. Germline CDR1 SEHNR, CDR2 FQNEAQ (reference sequence). DNA of the CDR3: TGTGCCAGCAGCTCTTGGACAGGGGGTTCCTACAATGAGCAGTTCTTC. Translating it yields CASSSWTGGSYNEQFF.

As regards this clonotype: This may come from a read error, since a much larger clone is one base off. The chain uses TRBV18 and TRBJ2-7; D may be TRBD2 (6 bases). The V gene's germline CDR1 is KGHSH and CDR2 LQKENI. Deletions cut 3 bases from V and 3 bases from J, with 36 bases between. The CDR3 spans 22 residues. The CDR3 region is CASSPNGAPGYDSGVISYEQYF. CDR3 in DNA: TGTGCCAGCTCACCCAACGGGGCGCCAGGGTATGATAGCGGTGTTATCAGCTACGAGCAGTACTTC.

This clonotype occurred a few times. The chain couples TRBV30 to TRBJ1-1; 8 nucleotides match TRBD1. V was clipped by 1 base and J by 5 bases; unmatched bases: 3. This CDR3 has 13 amino acids. In germline, CDR1 is GTSNPN, CDR2 SVGIG (reference sequence). The CDR3, as DNA: TGTGCCTGGAGTGGACAGGGGCGGACTGAAGCTTTCTTT. As protein: CAWSGQGRTEAFF. The full variable domain, with the rest looked up from reference TRBV30 and TRBJ1-1, is SQTIHQWPATLVQPVGSPLSLECTVEGTSNPNLYWYRQAAGRGLQLLFYSVGIGQISSEVPQNLSASRPQDRQFILSSKKLLLSDSGFYLCAWSGQGRTEAFFGQGTRLTVV.

The chain recombines TRBV6-1 with TRBJ2-1, with D possibly TRBD2 on 6 matching bases. Trimming shortened V by 0 bases and J by 0 bases, and 12 bases separated the two germline ends. CDR1 is MNHNS, CDR2 SASEGT, per germline. The CDR3 has 17 amino acids. The CDR3 coding sequence is TGTGCCAGCAGTGAAGCGCGGGTCGGGGGCTCCTACAATGAGCAGTTCTTC. This encodes CASSEARVGGSYNEQFF.

The genes are TRBV7-3 and TRBJ2-3; 10 positions agree with TRBD2. CDR3 length: 15 residues. With 4 bases clipped from V and 4 bases from J, the junction kept 5 bases outside the gene matches. The germline V gene has CDR1 SGHTA and CDR2 FQGTGA. DNA for the CDR3: TGTGCCAGCAGCTACGAGCGGGGGGGGGCAGATACGCAGTATTTT. It yields the protein CASSYERGGADTQYF.

The chain joins TRBV6-2 or TRBV6-3 to TRBJ1-5; tentative D call: TRBD1 (5 bases). This CDR3 contains 15 residues. Trimming took off 0 bases at V and 5 bases at J, with 11 bases between the two ends. Per the germline V gene, CDR1 is MNHEY and CDR2 is SVGEGT. The CDR3 DNA reads TGTGCCAGCAGTTACTCGGGGGGGGACTATCAGCCCCAGCATTTT. Protein: CASSYSGGDYQPQHF.

The chain has TRBV7-2 and TRBJ2-3; D call uncertain. V dropped 5 bases and J dropped 4 bases, with 13 bases sitting between them. Germline-derived CDR1 and CDR2 are SGHTA and FQGNSA. The CDR3 is 14 residues long. CDR3 region: CASSPVKESDTQYF. CDR3 sequence (DNA): TGTGCCAGCAGCCCTGTTAAGGAGTCAGATACGCAGTATTTT.

The chain employs TRBV30 and TRBJ2-1; D is possibly TRBD2 (5 bases). CDR3 length: 12 residues. V shed 0 bases and J shed 9 bases, with 9 bases lying between them. CDR1 and CDR2 from the germline V gene are GTSNPN and SVGIG (reference sequence). Here the CDR3 DNA reads TGTGCCTGGAGTGTACGAGGGTTTGAGCAGTTCTTC. Translating it yields CAWSVRGFEQFF.

A word on this clonotype: One junction end does not reproduce the germline sequence, and a read error may be involved. This rearrangement joins TRBV11-2 to TRBJ2-3; tentatively, D is TRBD1 (5 bases). CDR1 and CDR2 (germline): SGHAT, FQNNGV. The CDR3 spans 14 residues. CDR3 amino acids: CVSSTNAGSDTQYF. CDR3 nucleotides: TGTGTCAGCAGCACGAACGCAGGGTCAGATACGCAGTATTTT.

This chain joins TRBV20-1 and TRBJ1-2, with no clear D. The CDR3 has 12 residues. Germline CDR1 reads DFQATT; CDR2 reads SNEGSKA (reference sequence). V lost 4 bases and J lost 2, with 8 bases in between. The CDR3 bases are TGCAGTGCTATGGCGGGCAACTATGGCTACACCTTC. This gives the protein CSAMAGNYGYTF.

This chain joins TRBV28 and TRBJ2-7; TRBD2 matches at 10 bases. Germline V gene data show CDR1 as MDHEN and CDR2 as SYDVKM. The CDR3 spans 15 residues. The trim removed 1 base at V and 1 base at J, leaving 1 base unmatched. The CDR3 spells CASSLSTSGSYEQYF. The CDR3 DNA is TGTGCCAGCAGTTTATCGACTAGCGGGTCCTACGAGCAGTACTTC. Drawing the rest from reference TRBV28 and TRBJ2-7, the complete variable domain is DVKVTQSSRYLVKRTGEKVFLECVQDMDHENMFWYRQDPGLGLRLIYFSYDVKMKEKGDIPEGYSVSREKKERFSLILESASTNQTSMYLCASSLSTSGSYEQYFGPGTRLTVT.

J is TRBJ2-1 and V is TRBV2, with 7 bases lining up with TRBD2. V lost 2 bases, J lost 10 bases, and 5 bases stayed unmatched. This CDR3 region has 13 residues. Germline CDR1 is SNHLY and CDR2 is FYNNEI. CDR3 bases: TGTGCCAGCAGTGAATCTTGGGGGGGGGAGCAGTTCTTC. Encoded protein: CASSESWGGEQFF.